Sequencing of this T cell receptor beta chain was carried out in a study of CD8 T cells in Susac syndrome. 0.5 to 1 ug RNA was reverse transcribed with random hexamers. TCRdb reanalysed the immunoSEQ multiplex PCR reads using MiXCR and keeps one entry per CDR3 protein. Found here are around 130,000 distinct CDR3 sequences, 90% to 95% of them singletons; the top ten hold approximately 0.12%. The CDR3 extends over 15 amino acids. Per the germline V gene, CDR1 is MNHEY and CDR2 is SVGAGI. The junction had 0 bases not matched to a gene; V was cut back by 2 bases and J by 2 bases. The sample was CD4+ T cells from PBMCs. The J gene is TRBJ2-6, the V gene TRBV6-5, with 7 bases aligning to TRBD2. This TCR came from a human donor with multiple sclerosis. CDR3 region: CASSYRGAGANVLTF. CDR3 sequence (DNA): TGTGCCAGCAGTTACCGGGGGGCTGGGGCCAACGTCCTGACTTTC.